This TCR beta chain stems from a study of blood T cell repertoires in COVID-19. On the study more broadly: The origin of the acute and convalescent COVID-19 samples was the United States, Italy and Spain.

Original handling: Quantification of nucleated cells was approximated via reference gene primer amplification. The data were produced by immunoSEQ multiplex PCR, yet TCRdb's version contains in-frame clones alone and is incomplete. V and J calls and clone size follow that table, whereas D and trimming were derived from the DNA. Here the sample spans around 170,000 clones, about nine tenths being singletons. V gave up 4 bases and J gave up 4 bases, with 8 bases separating them. The CDR3 is 12 residues long. The V gene's germline CDR1 is LNHDA and CDR2 SQIVND (reference sequence). The clonotype was recovered from a man aged 60-69 years with acute or convalescent COVID-19. The sequencing input was peripheral blood. The chain carries TRBV19 and TRBJ2-7, with D possibly TRBD2 on 5 matching bases. The CDR3 loop reads CASSNGRYEQYF. CDR3 DNA sequence: TGTGCCAGTAGTAATGGGAGATACGAGCAGTACTTC.